This is a list of T cell receptor beta chains from one sample in a study of metastatic and nonmetastatic thyroid tumors. TCRdb re-called clones via MiXCR from the PCR reads. Of about 38,000 clones listed, about 45% are singletons. Material for sequencing was tumor tissue. These receptor sequences come from a male donor with papillary thyroid cancer or a benign thyroid nodule (not recorded which). Some clones in this sample may be carry-over from other donors' samples. Both conserved end residues are part of each CDR3. D genes are given only for firm matches. A row's size may be missing; if present it is once, few, many or a size class.

clone_size: few
d_call: TRBD1
j_call: TRBJ1-2
v_call: TRBV11-2
cdr3_nt: TGTGCCAGCAGCCTGGACAGGGCAGGGGGCTACACCTTC
cdr3_aa: CASSLDRAGGYTF

clone_size: few
d_call: TRBD1
j_call: TRBJ1-4
v_call: TRBV5-6
cdr3_nt: TGTGCCAGCAGCGCTGGAACAGGGGCCCTCGGTCAACTGTTTTTT
cdr3_aa: CASSAGTGALGQLFF

clone_size: medium-sized
d_call: TRBD2
j_call: TRBJ2-7
v_call: TRBV27
cdr3_nt: TGTGCCAGCAGTCCCGGCTCACGGGAGGTGCCCAGCTCCTACGAGCAGTACTTC
cdr3_aa: CASSPGSREVPSSYEQYF

clone_size: .
d_call: .
j_call: TRBJ2-1
v_call: TRBV11-2
cdr3_nt: TGTGCCAGCAGCTTCGCATTTGATGAGCAGTTCTTC
cdr3_aa: CASSFAFDEQFF

clone_size: .
d_call: TRBD1
j_call: TRBJ2-7
v_call: TRBV18
cdr3_nt: TGTGCCAGCTCGCGGACAGGGGGCGAGCAGTACTTC
cdr3_aa: CASSRTGGEQYF

clone_size: few
d_call: TRBD1
j_call: TRBJ2-1
v_call: TRBV24-1
cdr3_nt: TGTGCCACCAGTGTGGCAGGGGGACGGGGTGAGCAGTTCTTC
cdr3_aa: CATSVAGGRGEQFF

clone_size: .
d_call: TRBD1
j_call: TRBJ1-4
v_call: TRBV20-1
cdr3_nt: TGCAGTGCTAGAACGACCGGGACAGGGAATGAAAAACTGTTTTTT
cdr3_aa: CSARTTGTGNEKLFF

clone_size: few
d_call: .
j_call: TRBJ2-2
v_call: TRBV6-1
cdr3_nt: TGTGCCAGCACCGAAACCGGGGAGCTGTTTTTT
cdr3_aa: CASTETGELFF

clone_size: .
d_call: TRBD1
j_call: TRBJ1-5
v_call: TRBV4-1
cdr3_nt: TGCGCCAGCAGCCCGCCGGACAGGGGGAGCAATCAGCCCCAGCATTTT
cdr3_aa: CASSPPDRGSNQPQHF

clone_size: few
d_call: TRBD1
j_call: TRBJ2-5
v_call: TRBV19
cdr3_nt: TGTGCCAGTAGTAGAACCGGGACAGAAGAGACCCAGTACTTC
cdr3_aa: CASSRTGTEETQYF

clone_size: .
d_call: .
j_call: TRBJ1-4
v_call: TRBV20-1
cdr3_nt: TGCAGTGCTAGACCGACCGGACAGTATGAAAAACTGTTTTTT
cdr3_aa: CSARPTGQYEKLFF

clone_size: .
d_call: .
j_call: TRBJ2-2
v_call: TRBV7-3
cdr3_nt: TGTGCCAGCAGACCTGGTGACACCGGGGAGCTGTTTTTT
cdr3_aa: CASRPGDTGELFF

clone_size: few
d_call: .
j_call: TRBJ1-3
v_call: TRBV6-1
cdr3_nt: TGTGCCAGCCCGTCTGAAAACACCATATATTTT
cdr3_aa: CASPSENTIYF

clone_size: .
d_call: .
j_call: TRBJ1-3
v_call: TRBV20-1
cdr3_nt: TGCAGTGCTCCCGGTTTTGGAAACACCATATATTTT
cdr3_aa: CSAPGFGNTIYF

clone_size: .
d_call: .
j_call: TRBJ1-3
v_call: TRBV10-1
cdr3_nt: TGCGCCAGCAGTGCTCGGGGATCAAACACCATATATTTT
cdr3_aa: CASSARGSNTIYF

clone_size: few
d_call: TRBD1
j_call: TRBJ1-6
v_call: TRBV18
cdr3_nt: TGTGCCAGCTCACCGCGGACAGGGTCTTATTCACCCCTCCACTTT
cdr3_aa: CASSPRTGSYSPLHF

clone_size: .
d_call: TRBD1
j_call: TRBJ2-7
v_call: TRBV27
cdr3_nt: TGTGCCAGCAGTTTAACGACAGGGACGGTTTACGAGCAGTACTTC
cdr3_aa: CASSLTTGTVYEQYF

clone_size: few
d_call: .
j_call: TRBJ1-2
v_call: TRBV4-1
cdr3_nt: TGCGCCAGCAGCCACATAGACAATCACACCTTC
cdr3_aa: CASSHIDNHTF

clone_size: .
d_call: .
j_call: TRBJ2-5
v_call: TRBV24-1
cdr3_nt: TGTGCCACCAGTGATCCTAAGGACTACCAAGAGACCCAGTACTTC
cdr3_aa: CATSDPKDYQETQYF

clone_size: .
d_call: TRBD1
j_call: TRBJ1-2
v_call: TRBV11-2
cdr3_nt: TGTGCCAGCAGCCCCGACAGGGACTATGGCTACACCTTC
cdr3_aa: CASSPDRDYGYTF

clone_size: medium-sized
d_call: TRBD2
j_call: TRBJ2-5
v_call: TRBV7-8
cdr3_nt: TGTGCCAGCAGCTTCCTATCTGCAGGGAGGGAGGAGACCCAGTACTTC
cdr3_aa: CASSFLSAGREETQYF

clone_size: .
d_call: TRBD2
j_call: TRBJ2-7
v_call: TRBV11-2
cdr3_nt: TGTGCCAGCAGCCCACGGACTAGCCAGTTTGACGAGCAGTACTTC
cdr3_aa: CASSPRTSQFDEQYF

clone_size: .
d_call: .
j_call: TRBJ2-1
v_call: TRBV7-8
cdr3_nt: TGTGCCAGCAGCTCGACTAGGGTCAATGAGCAGTTCTTC
cdr3_aa: CASSSTRVNEQFF

clone_size: .
d_call: TRBD2
j_call: TRBJ2-7
v_call: TRBV5-1
cdr3_nt: TGCGCCAGCAGCATTAAGACTAGCGGGGGCAGCTCCTACGAGCAGTACTTC
cdr3_aa: CASSIKTSGGSSYEQYF

clone_size: few
d_call: TRBD1
j_call: TRBJ1-1
v_call: TRBV12-3/TRBV12-4
cdr3_nt: TGTGCCAGCAGTTCACGACAGGGTTGGACTGAAGCTTTCTTT
cdr3_aa: CASSSRQGWTEAFF

clone_size: .
d_call: TRBD2
j_call: TRBJ2-5
v_call: TRBV29-1
cdr3_nt: TGCAGCGTGTACACGGGAGGAGAGACCCAGTACTTC
cdr3_aa: CSVYTGGETQYF

clone_size: .
d_call: .
j_call: TRBJ1-3
v_call: TRBV7-9
cdr3_nt: TGTGCCAGCAGCGGAGGGGAGTGGCAGGTTGATACCATATATTTT
cdr3_aa: CASSGGEWQVDTIYF

clone_size: .
d_call: TRBD2
j_call: TRBJ2-1
v_call: TRBV15
cdr3_nt: TGTGCCACCAGCAGAGATCGAGAACTAGCGGGGTCCTACAATGAGCAGTTCTTC
cdr3_aa: CATSRDRELAGSYNEQFF